This T cell receptor beta chain was retrieved from a study of blood T cell repertoires in COVID-19 (dated by TCRdb to between 2020 and 2021). In terms of the full investigation: The collaborator samples originated in the United States, Italy and Spain and spanned the acute and convalescent phases of COVID-19. The material from the prospective study consisted of cDNA or gDNA derived from T cells, B-cell-depleted T cells, or PBMCs. The dataset comprised deeply sampled blood TCRbeta repertoires from subjects exposed to, actively infected with, or recovered from COVID-19. The repertoires were released in a freely available public database intended as a resource for research on the immune response to SARS-CoV-2. The samples were drawn from the first 160 participants of the ongoing ImmuneRACE study and from 1,254 subjects provided by 6 global collaborators. The sample metadata nearly always contained a de-identified subject ID, COVID-19 status, age in years and sex. Where available, HLA class I and class II types were obtained from metadata supplied by the sample provider rather than from assay-based typing.

TCRbeta CDR3 regions were amplified from genomic DNA using the immunoSEQ Assay, a bias-controlled multiplex PCR. Regarding the original processing steps: Within the assay, amplification of reference gene primers was used to estimate how many nucleated cells each sample contained. To quantify the absolute abundance of each unique TCRbeta CDR3 rearrangement, sequence reads were collapsed and filtered. For each sample, productive Simpson clonality was calculated as the square root of Simpson's diversity index over productive rearrangements. What TCRdb holds here is the immuneACCESS table cut down to in-frame rearrangements. Part of the clones is not present; checked against another copy, under half of the missing clones reflect an unresolved V gene, and the others are unexplained. V and J calls and clone size come straight from that table; D and trimming were deduced from the DNA. Present in this sample are about 300,000 clones, around 82% of which were seen just once. The ten largest account for 8.5% to 9.5% of the sample.

Another Seattle source contributed samples from volunteer blood donors who had recovered from COVID-19. Whole blood was collected in K2EDTA tubes by collaborating institutions according to the institutions' own protocols. For TCRbeta analysis, collaborators shipped samples in one of three forms: frozen whole blood, isolated PBMCs, or DNA extracted from either of those sample types. With respect to this clone: The clone's antigen remains unknown. No per-base quality is available; no much larger clone lies one base away.

Based on the germline V gene (reference sequence), the CDR1 and CDR2 sequences are MNHEY and SMNVEV. Between the V and J ends, shortened by 6 bases and 7 bases respectively, the junction contains 15 bases. CDR3 length: 13 amino acids, cysteine to phenylalanine. Of the read, only the CDR3 DNA is kept; its 39 bases are in frame from base 1. What the authors observed across the whole study: The amount of clinical and demographic metadata varied by source and participant and was provided uncurated.

The receptor was isolated from a woman between 50 and 59 years old who had recovered from COVID-19. The sequenced material came from peripheral blood. Here the chain combines TRBV27 and TRBJ2-5; a tentative D match to TRBD2 spans 5 bases. The DNA sequence follows: TGTGCCAGCAGGGCCTCCCTAGCAGGGACCCAGTACTTC. The encoded protein is CASRASLAGTQYF.